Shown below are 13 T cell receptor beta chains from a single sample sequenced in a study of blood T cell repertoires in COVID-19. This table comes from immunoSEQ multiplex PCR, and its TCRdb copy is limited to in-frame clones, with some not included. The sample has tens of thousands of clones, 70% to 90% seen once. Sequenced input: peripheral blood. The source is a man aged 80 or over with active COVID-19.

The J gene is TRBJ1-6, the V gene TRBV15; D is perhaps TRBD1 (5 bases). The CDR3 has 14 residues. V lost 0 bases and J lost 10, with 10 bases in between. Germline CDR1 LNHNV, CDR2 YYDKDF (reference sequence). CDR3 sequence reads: CATSREAGNSPLHF. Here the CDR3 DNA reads TGTGCCACCAGCAGAGAGGCAGGGAACTCACCCCTCCACTTT.

The CDR3 loop is CASRPYGGRYEQFF. CDR3 coding DNA: TGTGCCAGCAGGCCATATGGTGGGCGATATGAGCAGTTCTTC. The chain employs TRBV28 and TRBJ2-1; D ambiguous. In germline, CDR1 is MDHEN, CDR2 SYDVKM. This CDR3 spans 14 amino acids. Trimming pared 6 bases from V and 8 bases from J, leaving 17 bases between.

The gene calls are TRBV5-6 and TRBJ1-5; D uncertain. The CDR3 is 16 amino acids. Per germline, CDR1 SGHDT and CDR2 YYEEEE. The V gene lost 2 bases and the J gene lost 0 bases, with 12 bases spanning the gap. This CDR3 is CASSFGQRYSNQPQHF. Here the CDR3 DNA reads TGTGCCAGCAGCTTCGGCCAGCGGTATAGCAATCAGCCCCAGCATTTT.

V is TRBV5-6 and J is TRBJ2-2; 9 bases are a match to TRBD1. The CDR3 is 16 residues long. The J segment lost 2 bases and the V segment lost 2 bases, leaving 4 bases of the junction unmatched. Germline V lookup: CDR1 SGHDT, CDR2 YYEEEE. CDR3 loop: CASSFPGQGNTGELFF. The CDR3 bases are TGTGCCAGCAGCTTTCCGGGACAGGGTAACACCGGGGAGCTGTTTTTT. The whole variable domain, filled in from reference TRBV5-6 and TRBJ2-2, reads DAGVTQSPTHLIKTRGQQVTLRCSPKSGHDTVSWYQQALGQGPQFIFQYYEEEERQRGNFPDRFSGHQFPNYSSELNVNALLLGDSALYLCASSFPGQGNTGELFFGEGSRLTVL.

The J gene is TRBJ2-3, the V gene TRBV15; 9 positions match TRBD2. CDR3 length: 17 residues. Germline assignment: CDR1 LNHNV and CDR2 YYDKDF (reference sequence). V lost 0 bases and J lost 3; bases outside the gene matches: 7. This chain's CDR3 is CATSRDEASGTTDTQYF. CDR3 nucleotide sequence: TGTGCCACCAGCAGAGATGAAGCTAGCGGGACTACAGATACGCAGTATTTT.

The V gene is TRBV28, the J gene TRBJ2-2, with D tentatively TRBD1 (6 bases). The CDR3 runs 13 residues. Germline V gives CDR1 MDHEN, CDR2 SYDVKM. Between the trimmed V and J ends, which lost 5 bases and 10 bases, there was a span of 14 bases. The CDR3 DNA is TGTGCCAGCAGTCTATCAAACAGGGTGGAGCTGTTTTTT. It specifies CASSLSNRVELFF.

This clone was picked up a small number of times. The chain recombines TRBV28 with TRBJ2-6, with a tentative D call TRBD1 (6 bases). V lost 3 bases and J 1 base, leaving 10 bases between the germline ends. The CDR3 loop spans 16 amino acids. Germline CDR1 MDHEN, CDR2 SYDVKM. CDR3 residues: CASSFPTGSGANVLTF. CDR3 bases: TGTGCCAGCAGTTTCCCCACAGGGTCTGGGGCCAACGTCCTGACTTTC. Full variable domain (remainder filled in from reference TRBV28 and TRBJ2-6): DVKVTQSSRYLVKRTGEKVFLECVQDMDHENMFWYRQDPGLGLRLIYFSYDVKMKEKGDIPEGYSVSREKKERFSLILESASTNQTSMYLCASSFPTGSGANVLTFGAGSRLTVL.

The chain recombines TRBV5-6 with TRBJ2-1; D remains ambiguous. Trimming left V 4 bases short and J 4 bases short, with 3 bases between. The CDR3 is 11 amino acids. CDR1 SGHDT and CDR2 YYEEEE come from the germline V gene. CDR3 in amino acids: CASSLYNEQFF. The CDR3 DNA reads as TGTGCCAGCAGCCTATACAATGAGCAGTTCTTC. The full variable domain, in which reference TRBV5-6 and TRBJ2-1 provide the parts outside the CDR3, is DAGVTQSPTHLIKTRGQQVTLRCSPKSGHDTVSWYQQALGQGPQFIFQYYEEEERQRGNFPDRFSGHQFPNYSSELNVNALLLGDSALYLCASSLYNEQFFGPGTRLTVL.

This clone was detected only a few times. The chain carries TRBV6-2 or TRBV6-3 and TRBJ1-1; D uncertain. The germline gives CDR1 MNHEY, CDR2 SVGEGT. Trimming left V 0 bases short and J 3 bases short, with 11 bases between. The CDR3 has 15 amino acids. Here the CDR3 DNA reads TGTGCCAGCAGTTACTCGAAGTTCAGGTACACTGAAGCTTTCTTT. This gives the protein CASSYSKFRYTEAFF.

The CDR3 coding sequence is TGTGCCAGCAGCTTATCGCGGGTTGGCGAGCAGTACTTC. It specifies CASSLSRVGEQYF. V gene TRBV11-2 combines with J gene TRBJ2-7, with D perhaps TRBD2 (5 bases). The CDR3 totals 13 residues. V lost 2 bases and J 6 bases, leaving 11 bases between the germline ends. The germline V gene has CDR1 SGHAT and CDR2 FQNNGV.

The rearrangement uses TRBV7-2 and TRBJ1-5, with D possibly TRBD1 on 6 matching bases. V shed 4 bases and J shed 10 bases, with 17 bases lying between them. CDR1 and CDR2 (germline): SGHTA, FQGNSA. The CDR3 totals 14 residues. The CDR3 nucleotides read TGTGCCAGCAGCTCCGGACAGCCCCCGGACCCCCAGCATTTT. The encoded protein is CASSSGQPPDPQHF.

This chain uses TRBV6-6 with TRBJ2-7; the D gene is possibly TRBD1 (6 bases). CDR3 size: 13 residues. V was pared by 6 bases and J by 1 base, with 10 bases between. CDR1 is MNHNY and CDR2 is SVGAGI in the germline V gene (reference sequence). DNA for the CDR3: TGTGCCAGCAGCCATGGACAGTCCTACGAGCAGTACTTC. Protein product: CASSHGQSYEQYF.

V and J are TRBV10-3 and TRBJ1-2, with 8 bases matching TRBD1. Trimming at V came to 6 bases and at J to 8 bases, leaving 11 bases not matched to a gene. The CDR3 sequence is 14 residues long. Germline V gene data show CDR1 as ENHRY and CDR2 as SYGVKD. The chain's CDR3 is CAIRVTRGPEGYTF. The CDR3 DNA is TGTGCCATCAGAGTTACCAGGGGGCCTGAGGGCTACACCTTC.